This T cell receptor beta chain was documented in a study of blood T cell repertoires in COVID-19. The V gene's germline CDR1 is SGHRS and CDR2 YFSETQ. CDR3 length: 12 amino acids. V shed 3 bases and J shed 5 bases, with 8 bases lying between them. Method: immunoSEQ multiplex PCR; TCRdb's copy keeps in-frame clones and lacks some. The data show approximately 300,000 clones, 90% seen once. The V and J genes are TRBV5-1 and TRBJ2-5; perhaps TRBD2 as D (6 bases). This clonotype was obtained from a woman aged 25 to 39 who had been exposed to COVID-19. Sequences were obtained from PBMCs or T cells enriched from blood (not recorded which). Here the CDR3 DNA reads TGCGCCAGCAGCTCAGGGAGGGAGACCCAGTACTTC. It yields the protein CASSSGRETQYF.